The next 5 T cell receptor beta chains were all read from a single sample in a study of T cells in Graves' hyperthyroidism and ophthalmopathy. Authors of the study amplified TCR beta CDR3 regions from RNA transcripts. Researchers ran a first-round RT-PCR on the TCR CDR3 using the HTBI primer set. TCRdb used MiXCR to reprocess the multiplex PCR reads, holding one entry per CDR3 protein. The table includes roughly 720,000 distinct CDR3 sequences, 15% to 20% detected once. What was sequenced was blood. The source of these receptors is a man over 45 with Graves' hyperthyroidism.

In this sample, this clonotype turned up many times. CDR3 amino acids: CASSLGRSDYGYTF. The CDR3 region has the DNA TGTGCCAGCAGTTTAGGAAGGTCCGACTATGGCTACACCTTC. This rearrangement joins TRBV28 to TRBJ1-2; D is unclear. V lost 2 bases and J lost 3, with 10 bases in between. Looked up from germline, CDR1 is MDHEN and CDR2 is SYDVKM. The CDR3 extends over 14 amino acids.

The CDR3 DNA reads as TGCGCCAGCAGTGGGGGGCTATCCCAAGAGACCCAGTACTTC. Residues: CASSGGLSQETQYF. This chain joins TRBV10-1 and TRBJ2-5, with a tentative D call TRBD1 (6 bases). This CDR3 has 14 amino acids. Trimming took 4 bases from V and 1 from J, leaving 10 bases between them. Germline assignment: CDR1 WNHNN and CDR2 SYGVQD (reference sequence).

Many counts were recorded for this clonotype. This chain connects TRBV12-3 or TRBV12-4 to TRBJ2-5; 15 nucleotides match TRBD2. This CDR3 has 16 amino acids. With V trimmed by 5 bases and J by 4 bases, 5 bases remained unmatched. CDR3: CASSAQGLAGGETQYF. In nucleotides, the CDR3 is TGTGCCAGCAGTGCCCAGGGACTAGCGGGAGGAGAGACCCAGTACTTC.

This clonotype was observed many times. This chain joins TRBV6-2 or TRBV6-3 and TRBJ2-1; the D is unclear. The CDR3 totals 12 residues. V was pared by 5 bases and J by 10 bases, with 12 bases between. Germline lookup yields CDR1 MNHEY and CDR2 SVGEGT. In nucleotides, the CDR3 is TGTGCCAGCAGTGGGCTAGGATTGGAGCAGTTCTTC. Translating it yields CASSGLGLEQFF.

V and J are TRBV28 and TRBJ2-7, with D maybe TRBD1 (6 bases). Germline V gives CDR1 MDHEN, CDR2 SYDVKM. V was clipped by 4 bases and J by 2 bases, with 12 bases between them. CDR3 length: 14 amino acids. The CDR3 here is CASSSRDNPYEQYF. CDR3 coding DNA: TGTGCCAGCAGTTCTCGGGACAATCCCTACGAGCAGTACTTC.